These 2 T cell receptor beta chains were all obtained from the same sample, sequenced in a study of blood T cell repertoires in COVID-19. The repertoire was sequenced with immunoSEQ multiplex PCR; TCRdb's copy has only in-frame clones and lacks some. Among around 300,000 clones listed, approximately 89% were seen once. Material: PBMCs or T cells enriched from blood (not recorded which). Source of these receptors: a man between 25 and 39 years old who had recovered from COVID-19.

In its sample, this clone was seen once. V is TRBV11-2 and J is TRBJ1-2; 8 positions match TRBD1. This CDR3 comprises 16 residues. Germline V CDR1 and CDR2: SGHAT, FQNNGV. Trimming cost V 1 base and J 8 bases; bases outside gene matches: 12. The chain's CDR3 is CASSLGTRTGPAGYTF. CDR3 sequence (DNA): TGTGCCAGCAGCTTAGGAACCCGGACAGGGCCTGCGGGCTACACCTTC.

The gene calls are TRBV5-1 and TRBJ2-2; D ambiguous. Germline-derived CDR1 and CDR2 are SGHRS and YFSETQ. The CDR3 is 15 residues long. Between the trimmed V and J ends, which lost 2 bases and 2 bases, there was a span of 10 bases. CDR3 nucleotides: TGCGCCAGCAGCTTCCCGGAGTCCAACACCGGGGAGCTGTTTTTT. This gives the protein CASSFPESNTGELFF.